This TCR beta chain was sequenced in a study of OX40 agonist ivuxolimab in advanced cancers. About the investigation overall: The costimulatory receptor OX40 (CD134) was targeted by ivuxolimab, a fully human IgG2 agonistic monoclonal antibody. Intravenous ivuxolimab was administered to patients every 2 weeks at six dose levels: 0.01, 0.1, 0.3, 1.5, 3 and 10 mg/kg. Of the roughly 50 dose-escalation patients, hepatocellular carcinoma was present in about 20, melanoma in roughly 15, renal cell carcinoma in 9 and head and neck cancer in 9. In the dose-escalation cohort, roughly 82% of patients were male, and the mean age was roughly 56 years with a range of about 20 to 90. Patients were allowed to have had prior anti-PD-1, anti-PD-L1 or anti-CTLA-4 therapy, and 30% to 40% of the dose-escalation patients had been treated with checkpoint inhibitors. Partial responses occurred in three dose-escalation patients, of whom one had hepatocellular carcinoma and two had cutaneous melanoma. The point of sequencing TCRbeta in the periphery was to test whether ivuxolimab changed TCR sequence diversity and drove clonal T-cell expansion. The paper describes the monotherapy dose-escalation part (N ≈ 51 patients) of the phase I trial of ivuxolimab. Study-wide conclusions, independent of this receptor: Partial responders in the 0.1-3.0 mg/kg groups had among the lowest normalized peripheral clonal expansion, especially among CD8+ T cells. Low levels of normalized T-cell clonal expansion were also seen in some patients who did not respond. At doses from 0.1 to 3.0 mg/kg, clonal expansion was seen in both CD4+ and CD8+ blood T cells between baseline and week 6. On average, CD8+ T cells showed more expanded clones than CD4+ T cells after ivuxolimab. The antigen specificity of the peripheral T cells that underwent clonal expansion was not determined.

This clone appeared a few times. The target of this receptor is not known. No base quality values were provided; no much bigger clone lies one nucleotide off. The CDR3 covers 11 residues, taking in both the cysteine and the phenylalanine. Only the CDR3 DNA stays, 33 bases, in frame from base 1. Sequences SGHTS (CDR1) and YDEGEE (CDR2) are obtained from the germline V gene. V and J lose 0 bases and 5 bases, and a span of 0 bases separates them. Genomic DNA was isolated from the sorted cells so that the TCRbeta CDR3 region could be sequenced. The immunoSEQ Assay was used for sequencing of TCRbeta CDR3 regions. TCRdb took this table from immuneACCESS and kept in-frame rearrangements with V and J called. Such tables lack part of the clones; where checked against another copy, unresolved V genes explain under half of the gap, and the rest is unexplained. This sample is represented by under 30,000 clones; 60% to 85% of them were singletons. The ten biggest clones cover 2% to 2.5% of the sample.

The trial excluded patients who had a history of autoimmune disease or were on systemic immunosuppression. Peripheral blood for TCR sequencing was collected from all dose cohorts at baseline, on cycle 4 day 1, and on cycle 7 day 1. Samples were obtained from an open-label, multicenter, first-in-human phase I dose-escalation trial of ivuxolimab. Adults with locally advanced or metastatic head and neck squamous cell, hepatocellular, melanoma or renal cell carcinoma were enrolled in the trial. CD4+ and CD8+ T cells were sorted separately from peripheral blood before TCR sequencing. The receptor was isolated from an adult with an advanced solid tumor such as melanoma, head and neck, liver or kidney cancer. The source material was CD4+ or CD8+ T cells sorted from blood, sampled in a trial of the OX40 agonist ivuxolimab. The rearrangement joined TRBV5-8 to TRBJ1-5; no D gene call is confident. The DNA sequence is given as TGTGCCAGCAGCTTGGATCAGCCCCAGCATTTT. It codes for CASSLDQPQHF.